These T cell receptor beta chains were read from a single sample in a study of blood T cell repertoires in COVID-19. Using immunoSEQ multiplex PCR, the repertoire was profiled, and TCRdb retains in-frame clones only, with some absent. The sample holds around 270,000 clones; about 89% are singletons and the top ten take more than 0.75%. Sequenced input: peripheral blood. The origin of the receptors is a man aged 25 to 40 with acute or convalescent COVID-19. The CDR3 runs from the conserved cysteine through the conserved F or W.

j_call v_call cdr3_aa
TRBJ1-4 TRBV28 CASSLPGGGSEKLFF
TRBJ1-1 TRBV13 CASSIGTGALNTEAFF
TRBJ2-1 TRBV4-1 CASSQRGNEQFF
TRBJ1-4 TRBV2 CASRNTGGAEEKLFF
TRBJ1-1 TRBV7-9 CASSLVPGRTEAFF
TRBJ1-6 TRBV7-6 CASSLGGQGSNSPLHF
TRBJ1-5 TRBV5-1 CASSSNGGNQPQHF
TRBJ2-1 TRBV5-4 CASSPQAAGAGYNEQFF
TRBJ1-1 TRBV9 CASSVVGGVEAFF
TRBJ2-1 TRBV3-1/TRBV3-2 CASSGGGRPQFF
TRBJ2-7 TRBV5-8 CASSSAVRGGPQPPYTEQYF
TRBJ1-3 TRBV30 CAWSTGQPSGNTIYF
TRBJ2-3 TRBV6-6 CASSLFGSAGGGSDTQYF
TRBJ1-3 TRBV3-1/TRBV3-2 CASSRVYVQVSSGNTIYF
TRBJ2-5 TRBV5-4 CASSLALAETQYF
TRBJ1-4 TRBV28 CASSSTGTYEKLFF
TRBJ2-7 TRBV23-1 CASSKSRDFSSYEQYF
TRBJ1-1 TRBV19 CASSITLLGNTEAFF
TRBJ1-2 TRBV3-1/TRBV3-2 CASSHRVTGGASLPINYGYTF
TRBJ2-7 TRBV7-9 CASSLSGEQYF
TRBJ1-2 TRBV19 CASTQETGQGYTF
TRBJ2-3 TRBV5-1 CASRGVASGRSTDTQYF
TRBJ2-7 TRBV5-6 CASSGPTGVSYEQYF
TRBJ2-3 TRBV6-1 CASSEEGQGPDTQYF
TRBJ2-3 TRBV6-5 CASTRLGTDTQYF
TRBJ1-3 TRBV4-2 CASSPGEMAGNTIYF
TRBJ2-1 TRBV7-3 CASSFRLAGVNEQFF
TRBJ2-1 TRBV5-5 CASSFRGGYNEQFF
TRBJ2-5 TRBV19 CASSVEKTQYF
TRBJ1-2 TRBV19 CASSIGQGGGYTF
TRBJ2-3 TRBV18 CASSPMLGGTDTQYF
TRBJ1-1 TRBV13 CASSTPHTANTEAFF
TRBJ1-1 TRBV27 CASSLARGTEAFF
TRBJ1-6 TRBV30 CAWNLGGSPYNSPLHF
TRBJ2-1 TRBV5-1 CASSLVPREGQQFF
TRBJ2-2 TRBV6-1 CASSAGLAQRGGELFF
TRBJ2-1 TRBV29-1 CSVEYLRNEQFF
TRBJ2-1 TRBV7-9 CASSSQGYNEQFF
TRBJ1-2 TRBV19 CASSPSRNYGYTF
TRBJ2-2 TRBV28 CACRGGQGGSGELFF
TRBJ2-7 TRBV25-1 CASSFQLGRAYEQYF
TRBJ1-4 TRBV19 CASRTSTGGNEKLFF
TRBJ1-3 TRBV18 CASSPLPPRTGGNANTIYF
TRBJ1-6 TRBV2 CASRNRGSIHNSPLHF
TRBJ1-2 TRBV14 CASGEALAGYTF
TRBJ2-2 TRBV18 CASSPGREASGELFF
TRBJ1-5 TRBV6-5 CASSTGASARAQHF
TRBJ2-1 TRBV4-2 CASSRYSGTSGDNEQFF
TRBJ2-3 TRBV5-6 CASSYLAGGPDTQYF